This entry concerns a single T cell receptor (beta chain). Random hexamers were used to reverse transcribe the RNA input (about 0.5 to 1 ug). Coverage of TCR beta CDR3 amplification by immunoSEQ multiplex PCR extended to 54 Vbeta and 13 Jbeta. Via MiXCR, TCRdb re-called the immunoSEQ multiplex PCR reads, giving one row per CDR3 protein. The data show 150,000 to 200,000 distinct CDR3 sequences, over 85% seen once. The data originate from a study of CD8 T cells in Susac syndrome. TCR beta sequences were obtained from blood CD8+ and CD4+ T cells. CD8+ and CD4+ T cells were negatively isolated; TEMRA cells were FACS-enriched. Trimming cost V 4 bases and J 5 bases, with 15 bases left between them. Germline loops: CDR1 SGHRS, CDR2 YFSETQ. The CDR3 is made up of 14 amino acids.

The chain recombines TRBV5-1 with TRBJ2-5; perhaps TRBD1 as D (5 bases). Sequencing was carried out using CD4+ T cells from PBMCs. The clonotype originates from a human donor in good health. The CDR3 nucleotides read TGCGCCAGCAGCCTCTCAGGGTTTTGGGAGACCCAGTACTTC. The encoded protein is CASSLSGFWETQYF.